The clone carrying this T cell receptor beta chain is medium-sized in the sample. Its antigen is currently unknown. The library was prepared for alpha chains; this beta chain is a stray read, so its frequency means little. This sample was included in a study of spatial heterogeneity in lung cancer. Study context: Beta-chain sequences consistently outnumbered alpha-chain sequences in detection. In tumor regions, TCR transcript counts tracked strongly with a T cell module score from matched bulk RNA-seq.

Time point specified: sample taken at primary tumor resection. Whole RNA came from tumor, nontumor lung or frozen PBMC and was sequenced without being sorted. From the 5' RACE reads, TCRdb called clonotypes with MiXCR, one entry per CDR3 protein. The sample has 13,000 or so distinct CDR3 sequences, roughly 6% seen once. Study results and caveats: Within tumors, counts of expanded alpha and beta TCRs tracked tumor mutation counts.

The TCR sequence derives from a female donor with early-stage non-small cell lung cancer. The sample here was lung tumor tissue, taken at surgery.

The CDR3 nucleotides read TGTGCCATCAGGCAAGAAGCGGGGGGGTACACAGATACGCAGTATTTT. Amino acid sequence: CAIRQEAGGYTDTQYF. This chain joins TRBV10-3 and TRBJ2-3; 10 bases line up with TRBD2. This CDR3 is built from 16 residues. Germline V gives CDR1 ENHRY, CDR2 SYGVKD. The V gene end was trimmed by 6 bases and the J gene end by 2 bases; junction bases not matched to a gene: 8.